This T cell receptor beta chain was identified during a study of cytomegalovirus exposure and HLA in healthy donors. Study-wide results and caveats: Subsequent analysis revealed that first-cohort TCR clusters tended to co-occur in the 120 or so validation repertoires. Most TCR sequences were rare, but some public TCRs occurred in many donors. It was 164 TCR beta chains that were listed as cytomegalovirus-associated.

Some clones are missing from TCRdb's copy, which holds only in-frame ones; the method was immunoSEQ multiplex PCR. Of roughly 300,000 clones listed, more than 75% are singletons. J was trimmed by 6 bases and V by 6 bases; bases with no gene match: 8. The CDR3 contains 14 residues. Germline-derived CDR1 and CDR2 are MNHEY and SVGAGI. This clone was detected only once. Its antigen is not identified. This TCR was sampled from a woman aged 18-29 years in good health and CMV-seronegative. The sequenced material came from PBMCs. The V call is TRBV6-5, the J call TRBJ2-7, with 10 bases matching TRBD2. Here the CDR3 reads CASSLTSGPSEQYF. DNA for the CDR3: TGTGCCAGCAGCCTGACTAGCGGGCCCTCCGAGCAGTACTTC.